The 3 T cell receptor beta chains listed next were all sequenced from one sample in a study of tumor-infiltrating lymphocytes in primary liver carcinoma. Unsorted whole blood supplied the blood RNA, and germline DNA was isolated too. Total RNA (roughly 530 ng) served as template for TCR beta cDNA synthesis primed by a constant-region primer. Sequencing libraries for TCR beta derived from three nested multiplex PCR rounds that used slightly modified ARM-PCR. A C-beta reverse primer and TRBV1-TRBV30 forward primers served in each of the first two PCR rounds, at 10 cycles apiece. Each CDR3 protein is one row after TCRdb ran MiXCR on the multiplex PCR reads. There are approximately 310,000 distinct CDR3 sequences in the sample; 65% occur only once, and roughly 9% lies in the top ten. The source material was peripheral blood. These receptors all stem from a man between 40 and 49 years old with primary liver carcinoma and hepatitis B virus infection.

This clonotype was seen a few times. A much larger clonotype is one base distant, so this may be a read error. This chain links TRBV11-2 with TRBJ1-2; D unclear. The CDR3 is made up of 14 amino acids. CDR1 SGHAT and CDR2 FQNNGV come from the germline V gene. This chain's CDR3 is CGSSPRVRSYGYTF. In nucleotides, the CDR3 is TGTGGCAGCAGTCCCCGGGTCCGGAGCTATGGCTACACCTTC.

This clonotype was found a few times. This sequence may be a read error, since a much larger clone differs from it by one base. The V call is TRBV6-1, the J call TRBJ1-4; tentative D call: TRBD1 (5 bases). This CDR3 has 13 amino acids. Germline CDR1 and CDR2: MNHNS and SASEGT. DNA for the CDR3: TGTCCCAGCACCAAGGGGCGGGGTGAAAAACTGTTTTTT. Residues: CPSTKGRGEKLFF.

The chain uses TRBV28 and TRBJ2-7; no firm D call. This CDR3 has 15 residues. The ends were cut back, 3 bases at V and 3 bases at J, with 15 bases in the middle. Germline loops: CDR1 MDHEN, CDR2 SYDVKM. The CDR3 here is CASSFTGRLYYEQYF. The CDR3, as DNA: TGTGCCAGCAGTTTTACTGGCAGATTATACTACGAGCAGTACTTC.